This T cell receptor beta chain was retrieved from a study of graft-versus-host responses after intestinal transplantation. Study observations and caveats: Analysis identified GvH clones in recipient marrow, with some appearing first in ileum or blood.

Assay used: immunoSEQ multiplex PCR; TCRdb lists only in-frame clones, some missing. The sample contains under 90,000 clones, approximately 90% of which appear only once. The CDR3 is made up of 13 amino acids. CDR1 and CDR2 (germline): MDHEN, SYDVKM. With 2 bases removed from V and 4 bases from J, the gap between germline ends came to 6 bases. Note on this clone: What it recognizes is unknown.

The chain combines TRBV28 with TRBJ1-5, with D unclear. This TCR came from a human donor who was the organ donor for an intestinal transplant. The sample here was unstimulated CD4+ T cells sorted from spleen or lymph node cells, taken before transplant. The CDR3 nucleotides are TGTGCCAGCAGTTTAACAGTTAATCAGCCCCAGCATTTT. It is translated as CASSLTVNQPQHF.